This entry lists 5 T cell receptor beta chains sequenced from one sample in a study of Ad26.COV2.S vaccination and SARS-CoV-2 variants. Treatment denoted: 19 received Ad26.COV2.S at low or high dose, single or two shots; roughly five received placebo; per-sample allocation not given. The samples date from day 63 after the first vaccine or placebo injection. Produced via immunoSEQ multiplex PCR; TCRdb's table is partial and in-frame only. The data show fewer than 300,000 clones, over 75% seen once. The specimen was peripheral blood, collected in a trial of Ad26.COV2.S vaccine versus placebo. These receptors came from a person between 18 and 65 years old who received the Ad26.COV2.S COVID-19 vaccine or a placebo.

The V and J genes are TRBV29-1 and TRBJ1-1; the D gene is possibly TRBD1 (5 bases). Between the trimmed V and J ends, which lost 5 bases and 11 bases, there was a span of 12 bases. This CDR3 has 10 amino acids. Per the germline V gene, CDR1 is SQVTM and CDR2 is ANQGSEA. CDR3 loop: CSVRDGGAFF. CDR3 DNA sequence: TGCAGCGTTAGGGACGGGGGGGCTTTCTTT. The complete variable domain, with remaining parts taken from reference TRBV29-1 and TRBJ1-1, reads SAVISQKPSRDICQRGTSLTIQCQVDSQVTMMFWYRQQPGQSLTLIATANQGSEATYESGFVIDKFPISRPNLTFSTLTVSNMSPEDSSIYLCSVRDGGAFFGQGTRLTVV.

The chain recombines TRBV7-9 with TRBJ1-1, with a possible D match to TRBD1 (5 bases). The CDR3 runs to 17 residues. V was cut by 4 bases and J by 1 base, with 19 bases left in between. Per the germline V gene, CDR1 is SEHNR and CDR2 is FQNEAQ (reference sequence). The CDR3 sequence is CASSSGRTGGPNTEAFF. Here the CDR3 DNA reads TGTGCCAGCAGCTCAGGAAGAACCGGGGGTCCGAACACTGAAGCTTTCTTT.

The rearrangement joins TRBV6-5 to TRBJ2-6; D uncertain. Germline CDR1 and CDR2: MNHEY and SVGAGI. V was shortened by 9 bases and J by 4 bases, with 10 bases between the two germline ends. This CDR3 region has 13 residues. The CDR3 region is CASAESGANVLTF. The CDR3 DNA follows: TGTGCCAGTGCCGAATCCGGGGCCAACGTCCTGACTTTC.

This sequence joins TRBV6-5 and TRBJ1-2; D remains ambiguous. Germline CDR1 is MNHEY and CDR2 is SVGAGI. CDR3 length: 15 amino acids. Deletions cut 8 bases from V and 5 bases from J, with 21 bases between. The CDR3 DNA reads TGTGCCAGCTCATCAATGGAGGTTAGCGGGTATGGCTACACCTTC. As protein: CASSSMEVSGYGYTF.

V and J are TRBV7-2 and TRBJ1-2; D is possibly TRBD1 (5 bases). Germline V gene sequence: CDR1 SGHTA, CDR2 FQGNSA. The V and J ends lost 6 bases and 2 bases respectively, with 10 bases between them. The CDR3 is 13 amino acids. This chain's CDR3 is CASRPAGNYGYTF. The CDR3 bases are TGTGCCAGCAGACCAGCAGGGAACTATGGCTACACCTTC.